Listed here are 25 T cell receptor beta chains from one sample, sequenced in a study of yellow fever vaccine responses in identical twins. One entry per CDR3 protein, called by TCRdb with MiXCR from the RT-PCR reads. The sample contains under 30,000 distinct CDR3 sequences, around four fifths of which appear only once. The sample was T cells from blood (PBMCs), unsorted or a sorted subset (not recorded which), taken before or after yellow fever vaccination (not recorded which). The receptors derive from a woman under 30 who received the yellow fever vaccine.

CDR3 residues: CASSPTGSGTEAFF. CDR3 DNA sequence: TGCGCCAGCAGTCCCACAGGGAGCGGCACTGAAGCTTTCTTT. The genes are TRBV10-1 and TRBJ1-1; D possibly corresponds to TRBD1 (6 bases). CDR1 and CDR2 from the germline V gene are WNHNN and SYGVQD (reference sequence). The CDR3 consists of 14 residues. Trimming shortened V by 5 bases and J by 4 bases, and 14 bases separated the two germline ends.

The chain recombines TRBV6-1 with TRBJ2-3; D is undetermined. Germline loops: CDR1 MNHNS, CDR2 SASEGT. V lost 5 bases and J lost 5, with 8 bases in between. The CDR3 is 12 amino acids. CDR3 DNA sequence: TGTGCCAGCAGTCCTTCCGGAGATACGCAGTATTTT. Amino acid sequence: CASSPSGDTQYF.

The chain carries TRBV24-1 and TRBJ2-2; the D is unclear. The CDR3 sequence is 14 residues long. The germline V gene has CDR1 KGHDR and CDR2 SFDVKD. V lost 6 bases to trimming and J lost 1 base, with 8 bases between them. CDR3 protein: CATSLRENTGELFF. The DNA for the CDR3 is TGTGCCACCAGTTTAAGGGAGAACACCGGGGAGCTGTTTTTT.

This rearrangement joins TRBV5-6 to TRBJ1-2, with D possibly being TRBD1 (5 bases). Per germline, CDR1 SGHDT and CDR2 YYEEEE. This CDR3 comprises 14 residues. V was cut by 0 bases and J by 4 bases, with 10 bases left in between. CDR3 coding DNA: TGTGCCAGCAGCTTGGGGGACTCCCCCTATGGCTACACCTTC. Encoded protein: CASSLGDSPYGYTF.

The CDR3 DNA is TGTGCCGCCCTGGACGGGAACACTGAAGCTTTCTTT. This codes for CAALDGNTEAFF. The rearrangement uses TRBV28 and TRBJ1-1; no clear D. The CDR3 sequence is 12 residues long. V shed 11 bases and J shed 1 base, with 11 bases lying between them. Germline V gene sequence: CDR1 MDHEN, CDR2 SYDVKM.

The gene calls are TRBV5-1 and TRBJ2-5, with TRBD2 identical over 10 bases. V was clipped by 0 bases and J by 2 bases; unmatched bases: 10. From germline, CDR1 is SGHRS and CDR2 YFSETQ. CDR3 size: 18 residues. CDR3 sequence: CASSLALTSGVTQETQYF. The CDR3, as DNA: TGCGCCAGCAGCTTGGCCCTCACTAGCGGGGTGACACAAGAGACCCAGTACTTC.

The chain has TRBV11-2 and TRBJ2-3, with D possibly being TRBD2 (6 bases). The V end lost 5 bases, the J end lost 1 base, and 16 bases lay between the germline ends. The CDR3 spans 16 residues. CDR1 and CDR2 (germline): SGHAT, FQNNGV. CDR3 sequence (DNA): TGTGCCAGCAGCCACGGGACTTTCTCCCGCACAGATACGCAGTATTTT. Protein: CASSHGTFSRTDTQYF.

This chain links TRBV24-1 with TRBJ1-6; the D is unclear. CDR1 and CDR2 (germline): KGHDR, SFDVKD. The CDR3 spans 13 residues. The germline V and J ends were trimmed by 4 bases and 10 bases, with 10 bases remaining between them. The CDR3 loop reads CATSEGVGSPLHF. In DNA form, the CDR3 reads TGTGCCACCAGTGAGGGAGTAGGATCACCCCTCCACTTT.

V usage is TRBV20-1 and J usage is TRBJ2-1; 11 bases map to TRBD2. With V trimmed by 5 bases and J by 3 bases, 9 bases remained unmatched. The length of the CDR3 is 16 residues. The germline CDR1 and CDR2 sequences are DFQATT and SNEGSKA (reference sequence). CDR3 nucleotide sequence: TGCAGTGCTCACGATACGGGACTAGCGGACTACAATGAGCAGTTCTTC. It yields the protein CSAHDTGLADYNEQFF.

The rearrangement joins TRBV7-3 to TRBJ1-1; D gene unclear. The germline V and J ends were trimmed by 1 base and 0 bases, with 9 bases remaining between them. CDR1 and CDR2 (germline): SGHTA, FQGTGA. The CDR3 length is 15 residues. The CDR3 DNA follows: TGTGCCAGCAGCTTAAGGGCAAGCTTGAACACTGAAGCTTTCTTT. The encoded protein is CASSLRASLNTEAFF.

This rearrangement joins TRBV6-2 or TRBV6-3 to TRBJ2-1, with 9 bases matching TRBD1. The CDR3 has 15 amino acids. V gave up 2 bases and J gave up 8 bases; unmatched junction bases: 7. Looked up from germline, CDR1 is MNHEY and CDR2 is SVGEGT. The CDR3: CASSYRITGGHEQFF. CDR3 DNA: TGTGCCAGCAGTTACCGAATAACAGGGGGCCATGAGCAGTTCTTC.

There are a few counts of this clonotype. DNA for the CDR3: TGTGCCACCAGACTAGCGGGAGCTGATAGCACAGATACGCAGTATTTT. Translated: CATRLAGADSTDTQYF. V gene TRBV15 combines with J gene TRBJ2-3; 11 bases fit TRBD2. Germline CDR1 LNHNV, CDR2 YYDKDF (reference sequence). This CDR3 comprises 16 residues. The ends lost 6 bases at V and 0 bases at J; junction bases unmatched: 5.

The chain links TRBV3-1 to TRBJ1-6, with TRBD1 identical over 10 bases. CDR1 is LGHDT and CDR2 is YNNKEL in the germline V gene (reference sequence). CDR3 length: 17 amino acids. Trimming took 4 bases from V and 10 from J; bases not matched to a gene: 13. The DNA for the CDR3 is TGTGCCAGCAGCCCAATCCGGACAGGGGGTGCGGGGTCACCCCTCCACTTT. This encodes CASSPIRTGGAGSPLHF.

The chain has TRBV4-2 and TRBJ1-1; D uncertain. CDR1 and CDR2 (germline): LGHNA, YNFKEQ. Trimming left V 5 bases short and J 0 bases short, with 10 bases between. The CDR3 has 14 residues. The CDR3 region is CASSSYSMNTEAFF. In DNA, the CDR3 is TGTGCCAGCAGCTCATACAGCATGAACACTGAAGCTTTCTTT.

The V gene is TRBV5-1, the J gene TRBJ2-5; 8 bases line up with TRBD1. The trim removed 4 bases at V and 2 bases at J, leaving 4 bases unmatched. The CDR3 has 14 residues. Per the germline V gene, CDR1 is SGHRS and CDR2 is YFSETQ. The CDR3 loop reads CASSHRDRQETQYF. As DNA, the CDR3 is TGCGCCAGCAGCCACCGGGACAGGCAAGAGACCCAGTACTTC.

The rearrangement joins TRBV15 to TRBJ2-5; TRBD1 is a possible D gene (5 bases). Germline CDR1 LNHNV, CDR2 YYDKDF (reference sequence). The CDR3 length is 16 residues. Trimming removed 3 bases at V and 5 bases at J, with 19 bases between. CDR3 loop: CATSRDMREALETQYF. Here the CDR3 DNA reads TGTGCCACCAGCAGGGACATGAGAGAAGCTCTTGAGACCCAGTACTTC.

This sequence joins TRBV29-1 and TRBJ2-5; 7 bases align to TRBD1. This CDR3 comprises 13 residues. CDR1 is SQVTM, CDR2 ANQGSEA, per germline. Trimming cost V 5 bases and J 4 bases; bases outside gene matches: 7. The CDR3 DNA is TGCAGCGTTAGAAGGGGGCGCGGAGAGACCCAGTACTTC. Amino acid sequence: CSVRRGRGETQYF.

The chain recombines TRBV29-1 with TRBJ2-1, with 7 positions matching TRBD1. CDR1 is SQVTM and CDR2 is ANQGSEA in the germline V gene. CDR3 length: 14 residues. Unmatched junction bases numbered 3, after V lost 4 bases and J lost 0 bases. CDR3 protein: CSVGRGSSYNEQFF. The CDR3 DNA follows: TGCAGCGTTGGCAGGGGGAGCTCCTACAATGAGCAGTTCTTC.

The chain recombines TRBV7-9 with TRBJ2-3; TRBD2 matches at 10 bases. This CDR3 region has 14 residues. J was trimmed by 1 base and V by 6 bases; bases with no gene match: 1. Germline CDR1 reads SEHNR; CDR2 reads FQNEAQ (reference sequence). CDR3 amino acids: CASSSGGRTDTQYF. CDR3 coding DNA: TGTGCCAGCAGTAGCGGGGGGCGCACAGATACGCAGTATTTT.

V gene TRBV11-3 combines with J gene TRBJ2-7; the match to TRBD1 covers 8 bases. The CDR3 loop spans 16 amino acids. Trimming removed 1 base from V and 0 bases from J; junction bases left unmatched: 5. Germline-derived CDR1 and CDR2 are SGHNT and YENEEA. The CDR3 sequence is CASSLAWTGNSYEQYF. The CDR3 DNA follows: TGTGCCAGCAGCTTAGCCTGGACAGGGAACTCCTACGAGCAGTACTTC. The entire variable domain, with the rest obtained from reference TRBV11-3 and TRBJ2-7, is as follows: EAGVVQSPRYKIIEKKQPVAFWCNPISGHNTLYWYLQNLGQGPELLIRYENEEAVDDSQLPKDRFSAERLKGVDSTLKIQPAELGDSAVYLCASSLAWTGNSYEQYFGPGTRLTVT.

V is TRBV7-9 and J is TRBJ1-2; no definite D call. Between the trimmed V and J ends, which lost 2 bases and 4 bases, there was a span of 14 bases. The CDR3 is made up of 15 amino acids. CDR1 and CDR2 from the germline V gene are SEHNR and FQNEAQ (reference sequence). The CDR3: CASSLRVGPSYGYTF. The CDR3 nucleotides read TGTGCCAGCAGCTTACGAGTAGGACCTAGCTATGGCTACACCTTC.

This sequence joins TRBV12-3 or TRBV12-4 and TRBJ2-2; D ambiguous. This CDR3 is built from 12 residues. Trimming took off 4 bases at V and 7 bases at J, with 7 bases between the two ends. CDR3 amino acids: CASSSRLGELFF. In DNA, the CDR3 is TGTGCCAGCAGTTCCCGGCTCGGGGAGCTGTTTTTT.

This rearrangement joins TRBV12-3 or TRBV12-4 to TRBJ1-1; a weak D match, TRBD1 (5 bases). The V end was cut by 6 bases, the J end by 4 bases, with 12 bases between. The CDR3 is 13 residues long. The DNA of the CDR3 is TGTGCCAGCAGCCCGGGACCTAGCACTGAAGCTTTCTTT. Protein product: CASSPGPSTEAFF.

This rearrangement joins TRBV28 to TRBJ2-3; no definite D call. In germline, CDR1 is MDHEN, CDR2 SYDVKM. Deletions cut 3 bases from V and 5 bases from J, with 12 bases between. The CDR3 is 14 amino acids. The CDR3 DNA is TGTGCCAGCAGTTTTATCAAACCTAAAGATACGCAGTATTTT. As protein: CASSFIKPKDTQYF.

The V gene is TRBV11-3, the J gene TRBJ2-7, with D possibly being TRBD1 (6 bases). The CDR3 runs to 15 residues. The germline gives CDR1 SGHNT, CDR2 YENEEA. The germline V and J ends were trimmed by 6 bases and 0 bases, with 15 bases remaining between them. CDR3 sequence (DNA): TGTGCCAGCAGGGACGGACAGACTAACTCCTACGAGCAGTACTTC. Amino acids: CASRDGQTNSYEQYF.